This T cell receptor (beta chain) comes out of a study of T cells in Graves' hyperthyroidism and ophthalmopathy. The hyperthyroidism patients had all been newly diagnosed, and their disease duration was under 2 months. Their ages ranged from 18 to 65 years. With 3 bases clipped from V and 4 bases from J, the junction kept 4 bases outside the gene matches. The CDR3 extends over 14 amino acids. Germline V gives CDR1 GTSNPN, CDR2 SVGIG (reference sequence). Researchers amplified the TCR beta CDR3 regions from RNA transcripts. First-round RT-PCR targeting the TCR CDR3 was performed with the HTBI primer set. TCRdb used MiXCR to reprocess the multiplex PCR reads, holding one entry per CDR3 protein. The sample yields hundreds of thousands of distinct CDR3 sequences, around 19% seen once. This clonotype turned up a few times.

The sequence was obtained from a woman aged 45-65 years with Graves' hyperthyroidism that later progressed to Graves' ophthalmopathy. Material for sequencing was blood. V usage is TRBV30 and J usage is TRBJ2-2, with TRBD2 matching over 8 bases. CDR3 DNA sequence: TGTGCCTGGAGCGGGGGGGTCGGCACCGGGGAGCTGTTTTTT. Amino acids: CAWSGGVGTGELFF.